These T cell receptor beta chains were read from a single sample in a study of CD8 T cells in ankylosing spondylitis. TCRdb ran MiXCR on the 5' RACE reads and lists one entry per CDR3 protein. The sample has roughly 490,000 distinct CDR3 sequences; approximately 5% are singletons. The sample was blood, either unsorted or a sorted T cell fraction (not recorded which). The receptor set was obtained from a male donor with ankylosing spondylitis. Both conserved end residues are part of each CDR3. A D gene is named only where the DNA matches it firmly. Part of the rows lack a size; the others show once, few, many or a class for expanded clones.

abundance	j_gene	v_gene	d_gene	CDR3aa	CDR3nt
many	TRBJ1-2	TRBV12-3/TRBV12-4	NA	CASSRPGLQGSNYGYTF	TGTGCCAGCAGTAGACCGGGACTTCAGGGCTCAAACTATGGCTACACCTTC
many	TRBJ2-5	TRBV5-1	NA	CASGQGLKETQYF	TGCGCCAGCGGCCAGGGGCTTAAAGAGACCCAGTACTTC
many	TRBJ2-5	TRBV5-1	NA	CASSHSGLWRETQYF	TGCGCCAGCAGCCATTCGGGCCTCTGGAGGGAGACCCAGTACTTC
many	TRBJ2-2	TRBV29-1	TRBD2	CSVERLAENTGELFF	TGCAGCGTTGAACGACTAGCCGAGAACACCGGGGAGCTGTTTTTT
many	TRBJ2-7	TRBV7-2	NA	CASSFPRQVHEQYF	TGTGCCAGCAGCTTTCCCAGACAGGTTCATGAGCAGTACTTC
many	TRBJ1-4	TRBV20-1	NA	CSAPAHYHEELFF	TGCAGTGCTCCCGCTCACTATCACGAAGAACTGTTTTTT
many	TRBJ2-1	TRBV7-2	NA	CASSLRVEQFF	TGTGCCAGCAGCTTGAGGGTTGAGCAGTTCTTC
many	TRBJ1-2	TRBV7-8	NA	CASPGAGYTPLANYGYTF	TGTGCCAGCCCCGGGGCGGGGTACACCCCACTAGCTAACTATGGCTACACCTTC
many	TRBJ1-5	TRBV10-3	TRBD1	CAIANNPGTADSNQPQHF	TGTGCCATCGCGAACAATCCGGGGACAGCCGATAGCAATCAGCCCCAGCATTTT
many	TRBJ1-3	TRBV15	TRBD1	CATSAWTGFSGNTIYF	TGTGCCACCAGCGCCTGGACAGGCTTTTCTGGAAACACCATATATTTT
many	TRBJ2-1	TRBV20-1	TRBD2	CSASGKPASGSNEQFF	TGCAGTGCTAGTGGAAAGCCGGCTAGCGGGAGCAATGAGCAGTTCTTC
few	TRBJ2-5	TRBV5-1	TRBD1	CASRGQGGKETQYF	TGCGCCAGCCGAGGACAGGGCGGTAAGGAGACCCAGTACTTC
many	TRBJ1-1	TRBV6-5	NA	CASSYSRTVGTEAFF	TGTGCCAGCAGTTACTCACGGACAGTGGGCACTGAAGCTTTCTTT
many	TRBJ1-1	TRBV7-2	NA	CASSMGAGEAFF	TGTGCCAGCAGCATGGGGGCGGGTGAAGCTTTCTTT
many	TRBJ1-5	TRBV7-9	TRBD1	CASSSLGQGNQPQHF	TGTGCCAGCAGCTCTTTGGGACAGGGGAATCAGCCCCAGCATTTT
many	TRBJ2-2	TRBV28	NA	CASSLSAIGELFF	TGTGCCAGCAGTTTATCGGCCATCGGGGAGCTGTTTTTT
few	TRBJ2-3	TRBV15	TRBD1	CATSRDRATDTQYF	TGTGCCACCAGCAGGGACAGGGCCACAGATACGCAGTATTTT
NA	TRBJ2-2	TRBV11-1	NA	CASRGTRPGTQNTGELFF	TGTGCCAGCAGGGGGACTCGGCCCGGGACTCAGAACACCGGGGAGCTGTTTTTT